A single sample gave rise to the 26 T cell receptor beta chains below, sequenced in a study of cytomegalovirus exposure and HLA in healthy donors. The primer mix had 60 Vbeta and 13 Jbeta primers. Here immunoSEQ multiplex PCR was the method, and the copy in TCRdb shows in-frame clones only, minus some. The sample contains 120,000 or so clones, 80% of which appear only once. Sequences were obtained from PBMCs. Receptors were obtained from a female donor in good health and CMV-seronegative.

As concerns this clone: One end of the junction varies from germline; a read error may be responsible. The rearrangement uses TRBV4-2 and TRBJ1-1; tentatively, D is TRBD1 (5 bases). The CDR3 covers 14 residues. In germline, CDR1 is LGHNA, CDR2 YNFKEQ. The CDR3 DNA is TGTGCCAGCGGCCACCCAGGGTTTTGGACTGAAGCTTTCTTT. Translation: CASGHPGFWTEAFF.

The chain is built from TRBV7-8 and TRBJ1-6; D is perhaps TRBD1 (5 bases). The V and J ends lost 2 bases and 7 bases respectively, with 12 bases between them. Germline loops: CDR1 SGHVS, CDR2 FQNEAQ. This CDR3 region has 15 residues. The CDR3 sequence: CASSLSTGLNSPLHF. The CDR3 DNA sequence: TGTGCCAGCAGCTTATCTACAGGACTAAATTCACCCCTCCACTTT.

CDR3 loop: CASSLVQGGPTEAFF. The CDR3 DNA reads as TGCGCCAGCAGCTTGGTTCAGGGAGGGCCCACTGAAGCTTTCTTT. The V gene is TRBV5-1, the J gene TRBJ1-1; a weak D match, TRBD1 (5 bases). CDR1 is SGHRS, CDR2 YFSETQ, per germline. This CDR3 is built from 15 residues. The germline V and J ends were trimmed by 0 bases and 4 bases, with 13 bases remaining between them.

V gene TRBV15 combines with J gene TRBJ1-1; 8 bases fit TRBD1. The J segment lost 3 bases and the V segment lost 4 bases, leaving 7 bases of the junction unmatched. The CDR3 spans 15 residues. CDR1 is LNHNV and CDR2 is YYDKDF in the germline V gene (reference sequence). The CDR3 reads CATSTRQGRDTEAFF. The CDR3 DNA follows: TGTGCCACCAGCACCCGACAGGGGCGGGACACTGAAGCTTTCTTT.

Written as DNA, the CDR3 is TGTGCCAGCGCCACGGGACTAGGGAGCACAGATACGCAGTATTTT. It is translated as CASATGLGSTDTQYF. The rearrangement uses TRBV18 and TRBJ2-3; 8 bases align to TRBD2. J gave up 0 bases and V 8 bases, and 7 bases lay outside the gene matches. Germline CDR1 and CDR2: KGHSH and LQKENI. The CDR3 spans 15 residues.

The chain employs TRBV28 and TRBJ1-1, with D hard to call. Germline lookup yields CDR1 MDHEN and CDR2 SYDVKM. This CDR3 comprises 15 residues. V was pared by 5 bases and J by 0 bases, with 13 bases between. The CDR3 region is CASSPQVRMNTEAFF. The DNA for the CDR3 is TGTGCCAGCAGTCCCCAGGTCCGCATGAACACTGAAGCTTTCTTT.

The J gene is TRBJ1-1, the V gene TRBV18; 8 nucleotides match TRBD1. The CDR3 is 16 amino acids. The V and J ends lost 4 bases and 3 bases, in that order; junction bases with no gene match: 10. CDR1 is KGHSH, CDR2 LQKENI, per germline. In nucleotides, the CDR3 is TGTGCCAGCTCACTTAGGATGGACAGGGTAGACACTGAAGCTTTCTTT. This encodes CASSLRMDRVDTEAFF. Drawing the rest from reference TRBV18 and TRBJ1-1, the complete variable domain is NAGVMQNPRHLVRRRGQEARLRCSPMKGHSHVYWYRQLPEEGLKFMVYLQKENIIDESGMPKERFSAEFPKEGPSILRIQQVVRGDSAAYFCASSLRMDRVDTEAFFGQGTRLTVV.

This clone was observed a few times. The chain recombines TRBV6-6 with TRBJ1-2, with D unresolved. Germline V CDR1 and CDR2: MNHNY, SVGAGI (reference sequence). CDR3 length: 15 amino acids. The V end lost 6 bases, the J end lost 4 bases, and 18 bases lay between the germline ends. The CDR3 spells CASSHSPPLFYGYTF. The CDR3 nucleotides are TGTGCCAGCAGCCACTCACCCCCATTGTTCTATGGCTACACCTTC.

This clone was seen once. This sequence joins TRBV28 and TRBJ2-3; TRBD1 is a possible D gene (6 bases). Trimming removed 5 bases at V and 2 bases at J, with 17 bases between. This CDR3 spans 16 amino acids. Germline V lookup: CDR1 MDHEN, CDR2 SYDVKM. The CDR3 bases are TGTGCCAGCAGTCCCTTCCCCGGGACAACCACAGATACGCAGTATTTT. As protein: CASSPFPGTTTDTQYF.

V and J are TRBV7-9 and TRBJ2-6; 9 nucleotides agree with TRBD2. The germline gives CDR1 SEHNR, CDR2 FQNEAQ (reference sequence). V shed 5 bases, J shed 4 bases, and the junction held 6 bases outside the gene matches. The CDR3 is 16 residues long. The CDR3 loop is CASSQTSGRGANVLTF. The CDR3 DNA reads TGTGCCAGCAGCCAGACTAGCGGCCGGGGGGCCAACGTCCTGACTTTC.

The chain employs TRBV6-1 and TRBJ2-2; D may be TRBD1 (5 bases). CDR3 size: 14 residues. Trimming cost V 9 bases and J 4 bases, with 15 bases left between them. CDR1 MNHNS and CDR2 SASEGT come from the germline V gene. CDR3 DNA: TGTGCCAGTCCACCGGACATATCCACCGGGGAGCTGTTTTTT. This encodes CASPPDISTGELFF.

The chain has TRBV18 and TRBJ1-3; D not resolved. This CDR3 region has 13 residues. Germline V gene sequence: CDR1 KGHSH, CDR2 LQKENI. V was clipped by 6 bases and J by 4 bases, with 10 bases between them. DNA for the CDR3: TGTGCCAGCTCCCCAGCAGGCGGAAACACCATATATTTT. Translation: CASSPAGGNTIYF.

The genes are TRBV2 and TRBJ2-3; 11 bases map to TRBD2. CDR3 length: 15 amino acids. V lost 7 bases, J lost 1 base, and 4 bases stayed unmatched. Germline V gives CDR1 SNHLY, CDR2 FYNNEI. The CDR3 loop reads CASTVLAGGTDTQYF. The DNA of the CDR3 is TGTGCCAGCACCGTACTAGCGGGGGGCACAGATACGCAGTATTTT.

This rearrangement joins TRBV10-1 to TRBJ2-3; no definite D call. V dropped 3 bases and J dropped 6 bases, with 7 bases sitting between them. The CDR3 length is 12 residues. Germline assignment: CDR1 WNHNN and CDR2 SYGVQD (reference sequence). CDR3 bases: TGCGCCAGCAGTGACAGCAGGGATACGCAGTATTTT. It yields the protein CASSDSRDTQYF.

This rearrangement joins TRBV6-5 to TRBJ2-6; D unclear. This CDR3 is built from 13 residues. The germline CDR1 and CDR2 sequences are MNHEY and SVGAGI. V shed 6 bases and J shed 1 base, with 4 bases lying between them. CDR3 DNA: TGTGCCAGCAGCCAATCTGGGGCCAACGTCCTGACTTTC. Translated, it gives CASSQSGANVLTF.

This clone was seen a few times. The genes are TRBV30 and TRBJ1-1, with 7 bases identical to TRBD1. Germline CDR1 reads GTSNPN; CDR2 reads SVGIG (reference sequence). Trimming took 2 bases from V and 1 from J; bases not matched to a gene: 7. The CDR3 loop spans 15 amino acids. The CDR3 loop is CAWSFPDRTNTEAFF. In DNA form, the CDR3 reads TGTGCCTGGAGTTTCCCGGACAGGACGAACACTGAAGCTTTCTTT.

This chain joins TRBV5-1 and TRBJ1-2; 10 bases line up with TRBD1. Looked up from germline, CDR1 is SGHRS and CDR2 is YFSETQ. The ends lost 5 bases at V and 8 bases at J; junction bases unmatched: 15. The CDR3 is made up of 16 amino acids. The CDR3 loop reads CASSLGSDRGRGGYTF. The CDR3 DNA is TGCGCCAGCAGTCTGGGGAGCGACAGGGGGCGAGGCGGCTACACCTTC.

In its sample, this clone was seen once. The gene calls are TRBV9 and TRBJ2-1; D unclear. The CDR3 loop spans 13 amino acids. The germline V and J ends were trimmed by 0 bases and 8 bases, with 9 bases remaining between them. CDR1 and CDR2 (germline): SGDLS, YYNGEE. CDR3 residues: CASSVATPYEQFF. CDR3 DNA: TGTGCCAGCAGCGTAGCTACCCCCTATGAGCAGTTCTTC.

This chain joins TRBV12-1 and TRBJ2-1; the D call TRBD2 from the table was never checked on the DNA. TRBV12-1 is tagged as a pseudogene. CDR3 size: 18 residues. The CDR3 DNA reads TGTGCCAGCAGCTTTGCGCCCTGTAGCGGGAGGTCCGGTAATGAGCAGTTCTTC. Translation: CASSFAPCSGRSGNEQFF.

This chain uses TRBV2 with TRBJ2-3, with no clear D. CDR1 is SNHLY, CDR2 FYNNEI, per germline. V gave up 7 bases and J gave up 3 bases, with 11 bases separating them. This CDR3 spans 13 amino acids. CDR3 bases: TGTGCCAGCACGAGTACTCTGACAGATACGCAGTATTTT. Amino acid sequence: CASTSTLTDTQYF.

The CDR3 is CASSSGGTITCSGANVLTF. Written as DNA, the CDR3 is TGTGCCAGCAGTTCGGGGGGGACGATAACCTGCTCTGGGGCCAACGTCCTGACTTTC. The chain links TRBV27 to TRBJ2-6; 8 bases align to TRBD2. CDR3 size: 19 residues. Germline assignment: CDR1 MNHEY and CDR2 SMNVEV (reference sequence). The V gene end was trimmed by 4 bases and the J gene end by 0 bases; junction bases not matched to a gene: 11.

The V call is TRBV7-2, the J call TRBJ2-1; D might be TRBD2 (7 bases). The germline V gene has CDR1 SGHTA and CDR2 FQGNSA. The CDR3 loop spans 15 amino acids. The V end was cut by 5 bases, the J end by 4 bases, with 15 bases between. For the CDR3, the DNA is TGTGCCAGCAGCACGGGGGGCCGCCCTTACAATGAGCAGTTCTTC. It is translated as CASSTGGRPYNEQFF.

The rearrangement uses TRBV6-1 and TRBJ2-1; 7 positions match TRBD2. V was pared by 10 bases and J by 0 bases, with 6 bases of the junction left unmatched. The germline V gene encodes CDR1 MNHNS and CDR2 SASEGT. This CDR3 has 14 residues. Here the CDR3 DNA reads TGTGCCACCCAAGCGGGGACCTCCTACAATGAGCAGTTCTTC. Translating gives CATQAGTSYNEQFF.

The table lists this clone with a few counts. The chain uses TRBV28 and TRBJ1-6; D is undetermined. With 2 bases removed from V and 8 bases from J, the gap between germline ends came to 16 bases. The germline V gene has CDR1 MDHEN and CDR2 SYDVKM. This CDR3 is built from 16 residues. CDR3 sequence: CASSLVQAPAYSPLHF. CDR3 nucleotides: TGTGCCAGCAGTTTAGTTCAGGCCCCCGCGTATTCACCCCTCCACTTT.

This clone was seen a few times. The V gene is TRBV7-6, the J gene TRBJ2-5; TRBD2 is a possible D gene (7 bases). The germline gives CDR1 SGHVS, CDR2 FNYEAQ. V dropped 5 bases and J dropped 1 base, with 20 bases sitting between them. The CDR3 length is 17 residues. The CDR3 nucleotides read TGTGCCAGCAGCCCACTTTCGGGGGGCCTTATCCAAGAGACCCAGTACTTC. Its translation: CASSPLSGGLIQETQYF.

This sequence joins TRBV7-2 and TRBJ1-2, with D unresolved. The CDR3 extends over 13 amino acids. CDR1 SGHTA and CDR2 FQGNSA come from the germline V gene. V gave up 1 base and J gave up 3 bases, with 6 bases separating them. The CDR3 DNA reads as TGTGCCAGCAGCTTAGGCGGGCACTATGGCTACACCTTC. Protein sequence: CASSLGGHYGYTF.